This TCR beta chain was identified in a study of blood T cell repertoires in COVID-19. Across the whole study: Samples representing acute and convalescent COVID-19 were sourced from the United States, Italy and Spain. PBMCs, B-cell-depleted T cells, or T cells were the source of the cDNA or gDNA that made up the material.

Germline V CDR1 and CDR2: MDHEN, SYDVKM. V lost 9 bases, J lost 0 bases, and 11 bases lay in between. This CDR3 region has 13 residues. Study processing details: The authors estimated nucleated cell counts from reference gene primer amplification. The table came from immunoSEQ multiplex PCR; TCRdb's copy has only in-frame clones and leaves some out. Clone size and the V and J calls come from that table; the DNA yielded D and trimming. The data show about 70,000 clones, around 88% seen once. The sequencing sample was made of peripheral blood. The chain is built from TRBV28 and TRBJ1-1; the D gene is possibly TRBD1 (5 bases). This TCR was recovered from a woman older than 75 with acute or convalescent COVID-19. The CDR3 loop reads CASNRQMNTEAFF. The CDR3 nucleotides are TGTGCCAGTAACCGACAGATGAACACTGAAGCTTTCTTT.